Here is one T cell receptor beta chain with its context. Its cognate antigen is unknown. The data were obtained in a study of blood T cells in healthy people across ages. Study-wide findings and caveats: Long-lived and aged donors differed, with more naive CD4+ cells and higher diversity in the long-lived.

The second PCR ran about 6 to 12 cycles with a sample-barcoded 5' primer and J-beta primers. Each of the samples gave a minimum of 3 million paired-end reads that contained CDR3. TCRdb ran MiXCR on the 5' RACE reads and lists one entry per CDR3 protein. The table records hundreds of thousands of distinct CDR3 sequences, more than 50% of them present only once. Germline V lookup: CDR1 SGHNT, CDR2 YYREEE (reference sequence). CDR3 size: 13 residues. V usage is TRBV5-4 and J usage is TRBJ2-5; perhaps D is TRBD1 or TRBD2 (5 bases each). Judging by the DNA end, TRBJ2-7 fits better; the J call may be wrong. Sequencing was carried out using blood. The TCR comes from a man between 35 and 55 years old in good health. The CDR3 sequence: CASARDGLYEQYF. DNA for the CDR3: TGTGCCAGTGCCCGGGACGGGTTATACGAGCAGTACTTC.